These T cell receptor beta chains were read from a single sample in a study of CD4 T cells in relation to SARS-CoV-2 and coronaviruses. These TCRs' antigens remain unknown. Sequencing used immunoSEQ multiplex PCR; TCRdb keeps in-frame clones, though not all of them. This sample yields around 24,000 clones, of which 77% are seen a single time; 15% to 20% belongs to the top ten. Sequencing used CD4+ T cells from PBMCs, cultured in vitro. The receptors originated from a human donor in good health. Both conserved end residues are part of each CDR3. The order of the fields is J gene, clone size, D gene, V gene, CDR3 DNA, CDR3 protein. A D gene is named only where the DNA matches it firmly. Only some rows state a clone size, as once, few, many or a class for expanded clones.

TRBJ2-4,once,.,TRBV12-3/TRBV12-4,TGTGCCAGCACCCTAGGGTACATTCAGTACTTC,CASTLGYIQYF
TRBJ2-7,.,TRBD2,TRBV7-9,TGTGCCAGCAGCAGGACTAGGAACGAGCAGTACTTC,CASSRTRNEQYF
TRBJ2-1,once,.,TRBV4-1,TGCGCCAGCAGAAGCATCGGGGGTTGGGATGAGCAGTTCTTC,CASRSIGGWDEQFF
TRBJ1-3,.,.,TRBV5-8,TGTGCCAGCAGCTTTTCGGGGAGCTCTGGAAACACCATATATTTT,CASSFSGSSGNTIYF
TRBJ2-2,.,.,TRBV7-9,TGTGCCAGCAGCTCCCTCCGGGGGACCGGGGAGCTGTTTTTT,CASSSLRGTGELFF
TRBJ1-2,.,TRBD1,TRBV5-1,TGCGCCAGCAGCTTGGGGGACAGGGGGCAAATCGGGAACTATGGCTACACCTTC,CASSLGDRGQIGNYGYTF
TRBJ2-3,.,.,TRBV4-2,TGTGCCAGCAGCGGGTCAAGGGAATTCTGGGATACGCAGTATTTT,CASSGSREFWDTQYF
TRBJ2-2,.,.,TRBV28,TGTGCCACCCGAAAGGGAGTAACCGGGGAGCTGTTTTTT,CATRKGVTGELFF
TRBJ2-2,.,.,TRBV11-2,TGTGCCAGTTCGCTCCTCGGGGAGCTGTTTTTT,CASSLLGELFF
TRBJ2-2,.,TRBD1,TRBV10-1,TGCGCCAGCAGTGAGTCGAGAGGACAGGGACGGACCGGGGAGCTGTTTTTT,CASSESRGQGRTGELFF